Described below is a single TCR beta chain sequence and its context. Sequenced by immunoSEQ multiplex PCR; TCRdb stores in-frame clones only, minus some. The sample gives 330,000 or so clones, 80% to 90% of which show up once; approximately 1.9% is in the top ten. The CDR3 totals 16 residues. The ends lost 3 bases at V and 4 bases at J; junction bases unmatched: 9. Germline loops: CDR1 SQVTM, CDR2 ANQGSEA. This sample is drawn from a study of blood T cell repertoires in COVID-19. Enrolled through a virtual design, the participants were between 18 and 89 years of age and came from about two dozen US areas.

This TCR came from a man in his forties in a cohort exposed to, infected with or recovered from COVID-19 (not recorded which). The sequenced material came from PBMCs or T cells enriched from blood (not recorded which). This sequence joins TRBV29-1 and TRBJ2-1, with TRBD2 matching 10 bases. The CDR3 DNA is TGCAGCGTTGACGTGCCTAGCGGGAGAGTATACAATGAGCAGTTCTTC. Translated, it gives CSVDVPSGRVYNEQFF.